Detailed here is one T cell receptor beta chain. Its cognate antigen is unknown. This specimen belongs to a study of beta chain features in type 1 diabetes. Study overall: The examined sorted cells totaled around 100,000,000 across samples. Study results and limitations: The study found fewer insertions and more deletions at VDJ junctions in type 1 diabetes patients.

The study reverse transcribed the entire isolated RNA, so it sequenced expressed TCRB transcripts. The assay was immunoSEQ multiplex PCR, and TCRdb's table has in-frame clones only and misses some. The sample contains hundreds of thousands of clones, roughly 12% of which appear only once. The CDR3 spans 15 residues. The germline CDR1 and CDR2 sequences are SGHTA and FQGNSA. V was cut by 5 bases and J by 4 bases, with 17 bases left in between. The chain is built from TRBV7-2 and TRBJ1-2; unclear D gene. This sequence originates from a man aged 18-30 years in good health. What was sequenced was naive CD4+ T cells from blood. The CDR3 region has the DNA TGTGCCAGCAGCCCCACCGGCCCGCCGGGCTATGGCTACACCTTC. Translation gives CASSPTGPPGYGYTF.